Given below is one T cell receptor (beta chain) in context. Its antigen is not yet known. Base qualities are missing; no much larger clone stands one base away. This entry belongs to a study of T cell changes during pregnancy in multiple sclerosis (dated by TCRdb to the late 2010s). Regarding the study in general: Changes in the T cell repertoire over the course of pregnancy were examined in this study in women with multiple sclerosis.

The library was generated by the immunoSEQ multiplex PCR assay. TCRdb took over this immuneACCESS table, retaining in-frame rearrangements with V and J assigned. Such tables are incomplete; in checked studies, under half of the missing clones stem from an unresolved V gene, and the remainder is unexplained. The sample table shows 85,000 to 130,000 clones, and around 93% are seen once. The ten largest clones capture around 0.96% of the sample. The input for sequencing was peripheral blood, taken before pregnancy. This clonotype was obtained from a female donor with multiple sclerosis, enrolled in a pregnancy study.

The CDR3 amino acid sequence is: CASSDRHVSYEQYF. The DNA reads TGTGCCAGTAGTGACCGACACGTCTCCTACGAGCAGTACTTC. The receptor chain draws on TRBV19 and TRBJ2-7; the D gene remains uncertain. The CDR3, cysteine through phenylalanine, is 14 amino acids long. Only the CDR3 part of the read is kept: 42 bases, read in frame from the first base. The germline V gene (reference sequence) supplies CDR1 LNHDA and CDR2 SQIVND. V is reduced by 5 bases and J by 0 bases, leaving a spacing of 11 bases between them. Reference TRBV19 and TRBJ2-7 genes cover what lies past the CDR3, so the full variable domain is DGGITQSPKYLFRKEGQNVTLSCEQNLNHDAMYWYRQDPGQGLRLIYYSQIVNDFQKGDIAEGYSVSREKKESFPLTVTSAQKNPTAFYLCASSDRHVSYEQYFGPGTRLTVT.